This passage covers 18 T cell receptor beta chains from one sample sequenced in a study of T cells after yellow fever vaccination. TCRdb itself ran the 5' RACE reads through MiXCR, one entry per CDR3 protein. The repertoire holds hundreds of thousands of distinct CDR3 sequences, roughly a sixth seen once, with 15% to 20% in the top ten. The starting material was PBMCs, obtained before the yellow fever booster vaccination. These receptors came from a man between 18 and 35 years old who received the YFV17D yellow fever vaccine.

This clonotype was seen at least ten times. The chain joins TRBV4-1 to TRBJ2-5; the match to TRBD1 covers 7 bases. J lost 2 bases, V lost 1 base, and 7 bases had no gene match. CDR3 length equals 16 residues. Germline values: CDR1 MGHRA, CDR2 YSYEKL. CDR3 loop: CASSQGLTDRQETQYF. Here the CDR3 DNA reads TGCGCCAGCAGCCAAGGCCTTACGGACAGGCAAGAGACCCAGTACTTC.

V gene TRBV18 combines with J gene TRBJ2-5, with D uncertain. The CDR3 is 12 residues long. V was cut by 5 bases and J by 5 bases, with 9 bases left in between. From germline, CDR1 is KGHSH and CDR2 LQKENI. DNA of the CDR3: TGTGCCAGCTCAGCCGATTGGGAGACCCAGTACTTC. Translated, it gives CASSADWETQYF.

The chain couples TRBV6-1 to TRBJ1-6; no clear D. The V and J ends lost 2 bases and 12 bases respectively, with 8 bases between them. Germline lookup yields CDR1 MNHNS and CDR2 SASEGT. The CDR3 loop spans 12 amino acids. CDR3 region: CASSEYREPLHF. As DNA, the CDR3 is TGTGCCAGCAGTGAATATCGGGAACCCCTCCACTTT.

This clonotype was observed a handful of times. The chain uses TRBV18 and TRBJ2-2; unclear D gene. Germline-derived CDR1 and CDR2 are KGHSH and LQKENI. The V end lost 4 bases, the J end lost 2 bases, and 8 bases lay between the germline ends. This CDR3 is 14 amino acids long. The CDR3 spells CASSRSTNTGELFF. CDR3 sequence (DNA): TGTGCCAGCTCACGCTCAACTAACACCGGGGAGCTGTTTTTT.

The genes are TRBV19 and TRBJ2-3; 8 bases are shared with TRBD1. V shed 2 bases, J shed 4 bases, and the junction held 8 bases outside the gene matches. In germline, CDR1 is LNHDA, CDR2 SQIVND (reference sequence). This CDR3 spans 16 amino acids. This CDR3 reads CASSIQDRAPPDTQYF. The DNA of the CDR3 is TGTGCCAGTAGTATACAGGACAGGGCCCCTCCAGATACGCAGTATTTT.

This chain joins TRBV7-6 and TRBJ2-5; 11 nucleotides match TRBD2. Germline V CDR1 and CDR2: SGHVS, FNYEAQ. With V trimmed by 2 bases and J by 3 bases, 5 bases remained unmatched. This CDR3 contains 16 residues. CDR3: CASSLSSGGAEETQYF. CDR3 bases: TGTGCCAGCAGCTTAAGTAGCGGGGGGGCGGAAGAGACCCAGTACTTC.

V usage is TRBV5-1 and J usage is TRBJ1-1, with no clear D. Trimming shortened V by 2 bases and J by 1 base, and 9 bases separated the two germline ends. The CDR3 is 14 residues long. Germline loops: CDR1 SGHRS, CDR2 YFSETQ. CDR3 protein: CASSFDGGNTEAFF. The CDR3, as DNA: TGCGCCAGCAGCTTCGACGGAGGGAACACTGAAGCTTTCTTT.

The chain has TRBV5-6 and TRBJ2-6; D unclear. Trimming took off 6 bases at V and 4 bases at J, with 11 bases between the two ends. CDR1 and CDR2 from the germline V gene are SGHDT and YYEEEE. This CDR3 is built from 14 residues. This chain's CDR3 is CASTSRKGANVLTF. The CDR3 nucleotides are TGTGCCAGCACTAGTCGGAAGGGGGCCAACGTCCTGACTTTC.

V usage is TRBV4-3 and J usage is TRBJ1-5, with D tentatively TRBD1 (6 bases). V gave up 5 bases and J gave up 3 bases, with 14 bases separating them. In germline, CDR1 is LGHNA, CDR2 YSLEER. The CDR3 consists of 15 residues. CDR3 nucleotides: TGCGCCAGCAGCGTAAATAGACAGGACAATCAGCCCCAGCATTTT. Residues: CASSVNRQDNQPQHF.

This clonotype was recorded many times. The chain joins TRBV7-2 to TRBJ1-2, with TRBD1 matching over 9 bases. Per germline, CDR1 SGHTA and CDR2 FQGNSA. V was pared by 5 bases and J by 4 bases, with 2 bases of the junction left unmatched. The CDR3 contains 13 residues. CDR3 sequence reads: CASSGGQGYGYTF. The CDR3 DNA follows: TGTGCCAGCAGCGGGGGACAGGGCTATGGCTACACCTTC.

This clonotype was detected a few times. The rearrangement uses TRBV7-9 and TRBJ1-3; D is unresolved. The V gene lost 7 bases and the J gene lost 4 bases, with 17 bases spanning the gap. Germline CDR1 SEHNR, CDR2 FQNEAQ (reference sequence). This CDR3 has 15 residues. CDR3 sequence reads: CASTTNRGAGNTIYF. The CDR3 bases are TGTGCCAGCACCACCAACCGGGGAGCAGGAAACACCATATATTTT.

This clonotype has just a few counts. This chain uses TRBV20-1 with TRBJ1-4; 8 positions agree with TRBD1. Germline lookup yields CDR1 DFQATT and CDR2 SNEGSKA (reference sequence). This CDR3 spans 14 amino acids. V gave up 3 bases and J gave up 7 bases; unmatched junction bases: 7. CDR3 loop: CSASLYRGGEKLFF. CDR3 DNA: TGCAGTGCTAGCCTCTACAGGGGGGGTGAAAAACTGTTTTTT.

The chain couples TRBV29-1 to TRBJ2-1, with D unclear. The V end lost 4 bases, the J end lost 8 bases, and 27 bases lay between the germline ends. The length of the CDR3 is 17 residues. In germline, CDR1 is SQVTM, CDR2 ANQGSEA. CDR3 sequence reads: CSVVRMTVPRHLDEQFF. The CDR3 nucleotides are TGCAGCGTTGTGCGGATGACGGTACCACGGCATCTCGATGAGCAGTTCTTC.

This rearrangement joins TRBV6-5 to TRBJ2-1, with 8 bases fitting TRBD2. Germline V gene lookup returns CDR1 MNHEY and CDR2 SVGAGI. V shed 1 base and J 0 bases; nucleotides not matched to a gene: 8. CDR3 size: 18 residues. CDR3 sequence: CASSYLAGGLSSYNEQFF. CDR3 DNA sequence: TGTGCCAGCAGTTACTTGGCGGGGGGCCTGAGCTCCTACAATGAGCAGTTCTTC.

This clonotype came up a few times. The chain uses TRBV6-5 and TRBJ2-7; no firm D call. The CDR3 is 12 amino acids. V lost 2 bases and J lost 6, with 8 bases in between. The germline V gene has CDR1 MNHEY and CDR2 SVGAGI. CDR3 coding DNA: TGTGCCAGCAGTTACGGGGTTAGCGAGCAGTACTTC. Amino acids: CASSYGVSEQYF.

The chain couples TRBV7-9 to TRBJ1-1; tentatively, D is TRBD1 (5 bases). Germline loops: CDR1 SEHNR, CDR2 FQNEAQ (reference sequence). The CDR3 runs to 15 residues. V shed 0 bases and J shed 5 bases, with 13 bases lying between them. CDR3 region: CASSLAPHRGTEAFF. CDR3 DNA sequence: TGTGCCAGCAGCTTAGCGCCCCACCGGGGGACTGAAGCTTTCTTT.

The CDR3 loop is CASSEQGDGYTF. Here the CDR3 DNA reads TGTGCCAGCAGCGAACAGGGGGATGGCTACACCTTC. The V and J genes are TRBV2 and TRBJ1-2, with 8 bases lining up with TRBD1. V shed 6 bases, J shed 6 bases, and the junction held 3 bases outside the gene matches. The CDR3 length is 12 residues. Germline CDR1 SNHLY, CDR2 FYNNEI.

This clonotype was counted only a few times. The J gene is TRBJ2-7, the V gene TRBV12-3 or TRBV12-4; 7 bases are shared with TRBD1. Losses at the gene ends were 4 bases for V and 2 bases for J; bases not matched to a gene: 5. The CDR3 loop spans 14 amino acids. For the CDR3, the DNA is TGTGCCAGCAGTTCGGGACAGTTCGCCTACGAGCAGTACTTC. Its translation: CASSSGQFAYEQYF.